The 21 T cell receptor beta chains below come from one sample, sequenced in a study of early stage breast cancer tumors. The protocol was immunoSEQ multiplex PCR, while the TCRdb copy is restricted to in-frame clones and leaves out a portion. The data hold tens of thousands of clones, with approximately 90% observed a single time. The specimen was blood. The receptors derive from a person between 65 and 79 years old with breast cancer.

The rearrangement uses TRBV19 and TRBJ1-6, with 8 bases aligning to TRBD1. CDR3 length: 17 residues. Germline trimming cut 1 base from V and 0 bases from J; bases unmatched to any gene: 2. CDR1 and CDR2 (germline): LNHDA, SQIVND (reference sequence). The CDR3 loop reads CASSIGQGSSYNSPLHF. Written as DNA, the CDR3 is TGTGCCAGTAGTATAGGACAGGGGAGCTCCTATAATTCACCCCTCCACTTT.

This chain connects TRBV5-1 to TRBJ2-3; D unresolved. The CDR3 runs to 14 residues. CDR1 and CDR2 from the germline V gene are SGHRS and YFSETQ. Trimming took off 4 bases at V and 4 bases at J, with 13 bases between the two ends. As DNA, the CDR3 is TGCGCCAGCAGCCCGCGAGTACCCGCAGATACGCAGTATTTT. This encodes CASSPRVPADTQYF.

The chain has TRBV11-2 and TRBJ1-2; a weak D match, TRBD1 (6 bases). From germline, CDR1 is SGHAT and CDR2 FQNNGV. Trimming took off 5 bases at V and 5 bases at J, with 15 bases between the two ends. CDR3 length equals 14 residues. The CDR3 loop is CASSALGGQYGYTF. The CDR3 nucleotides read TGTGCCAGCAGCGCTCTTGGGGGACAATATGGCTACACCTTC.

J is TRBJ1-1 and V is TRBV9; D gene unclear. This CDR3 is built from 14 residues. Germline loops: CDR1 SGDLS, CDR2 YYNGEE. Trimming left V 0 bases short and J 1 base short, with 7 bases between. In nucleotides, the CDR3 is TGTGCCAGCAGCGTAGGGTCTAGGAACACTGAAGCTTTCTTT. It encodes CASSVGSRNTEAFF.

The CDR3 region has the DNA TGTGCCAGCAGGCGCGGGACACCCCTCCACTTT. Protein sequence: CASRRGTPLHF. The V and J genes are TRBV27 and TRBJ1-6; D uncertain. Trimming pared 6 bases from V and 11 bases from J, leaving 8 bases between. The CDR3 is made up of 11 amino acids. Per germline, CDR1 MNHEY and CDR2 SMNVEV (reference sequence).

The chain joins TRBV7-2 to TRBJ2-7, with a possible D match to TRBD2 (5 bases). The ends were cut back, 1 base at V and 1 base at J, with 14 bases in the middle. The length of the CDR3 is 16 residues. CDR1 SGHTA and CDR2 FQGNSA come from the germline V gene. DNA for the CDR3: TGTGCCAGCAGCTTAGTGGGTGGCGGGTTGTCCTACGAGCAGTACTTC. As protein: CASSLVGGGLSYEQYF. The full variable domain, its missing parts supplied by reference TRBV7-2 and TRBJ2-7, is GAGVSQSPSNKVTEKGKDVELRCDPISGHTALYWYRQSLGQGLEFLIYFQGNSAPDKSGLPSDRFSAERTGGSVSTLTIQRTQQEDSAVYLCASSLVGGGLSYEQYFGPGTRLTVT.

V and J are TRBV2 and TRBJ2-5, with 12 bases fitting TRBD2. Germline values: CDR1 SNHLY, CDR2 FYNNEI. The ends lost 7 bases at V and 4 bases at J; junction bases unmatched: 10. The CDR3 totals 16 residues. This CDR3 reads CASTASGRVGVETQYF. CDR3 DNA sequence: TGTGCCAGCACTGCTAGCGGGAGGGTTGGGGTAGAGACCCAGTACTTC.

The chain recombines TRBV7-6 with TRBJ1-6; tentatively, D is TRBD1 (6 bases). CDR1 is SGHVS and CDR2 is FNYEAQ in the germline V gene. The CDR3 has 14 amino acids. V dropped 5 bases and J dropped 7 bases, with 12 bases sitting between them. CDR3 DNA: TGTGCCAGCAGCCGTTCGGGACAAAATTCACCCCTCCACTTT. This encodes CASSRSGQNSPLHF.

This chain connects TRBV5-1 to TRBJ2-7, with D perhaps TRBD2 (6 bases). The CDR3 has 14 residues. The germline V gene encodes CDR1 SGHRS and CDR2 YFSETQ. The V and J ends lost 7 bases and 3 bases respectively, with 17 bases between them. The CDR3 bases are TGCGCCAGCGGTTTGGGGGGAGGAGGCTACGAGCAGTACTTC. It yields the protein CASGLGGGGYEQYF.

CDR3: CASSLYGYTF. The CDR3 bases are TGTGCCAGCAGTCTATATGGCTACACCTTC. The V gene is TRBV6-6, the J gene TRBJ1-2; D is undetermined. The germline gives CDR1 MNHNY, CDR2 SVGAGI (reference sequence). Deletions cut 5 bases from V and 5 bases from J, with 3 bases between. The CDR3 totals 10 residues.

The chain employs TRBV25-1 and TRBJ1-6, with 7 bases lining up with TRBD1. V dropped 7 bases and J dropped 7; count of bases not matched to a gene: 7. The CDR3 is 14 amino acids. Germline values: CDR1 MGHDK, CDR2 SYGVNS. The CDR3 sequence is CASTAGTENSPLHF. CDR3 coding DNA: TGTGCCAGCACTGCCGGGACAGAAAATTCACCCCTCCACTTT.

This chain connects TRBV9 to TRBJ2-2, with no clear D. This CDR3 is 14 amino acids long. Germline V gives CDR1 SGDLS, CDR2 YYNGEE. V lost 7 bases and J lost 4, with 14 bases in between. CDR3 protein: CASRPSEVTGELFF. DNA for the CDR3: TGTGCCAGCCGCCCCAGCGAGGTCACCGGGGAGCTGTTTTTT.

V usage is TRBV19 and J usage is TRBJ1-6; tentative D call: TRBD1 (6 bases). Trimming pared 2 bases from V and 7 bases from J, leaving 18 bases between. The CDR3 has 17 amino acids. Germline CDR1 and CDR2: LNHDA and SQIVND (reference sequence). The CDR3 loop reads CASSISGRGQSNSPLHF. CDR3 nucleotides: TGTGCCAGTAGTATATCGGGCAGGGGTCAGTCCAATTCACCCCTCCACTTT.

The chain uses TRBV2 and TRBJ2-7; 15 bases are shared with TRBD2. Germline V gives CDR1 SNHLY, CDR2 FYNNEI. The trim removed 6 bases at V and 6 bases at J, leaving 9 bases unmatched. This CDR3 is built from 16 residues. The CDR3 spells CASRGGTSGGLREQYF. The CDR3 bases are TGTGCCAGCAGAGGCGGGACTAGCGGGGGGCTGCGCGAGCAGTACTTC. Looking up the rest from reference TRBV2 and TRBJ2-7 gives the full variable domain: EPEVTQTPSHQVTQMGQEVILRCVPISNHLYFYWYRQILGQKVEFLVSFYNNEISEKSEIFDDQFSVERPDGSNFTLKIRSTKLEDSAMYFCASRGGTSGGLREQYFGPGTRLTVT.

The chain carries TRBV28 and TRBJ1-1; 7 bases fit TRBD1. In germline, CDR1 is MDHEN, CDR2 SYDVKM. The CDR3 runs 13 residues. V shed 4 bases and J 6 bases; nucleotides not matched to a gene: 5. The CDR3 loop reads CASSSGQDPEAFF. As DNA, the CDR3 is TGTGCCAGCAGTTCTGGACAGGACCCTGAAGCTTTCTTT.

The chain links TRBV28 to TRBJ1-1; TRBD1 is a possible D gene (6 bases). The germline gives CDR1 MDHEN, CDR2 SYDVKM. The CDR3 contains 12 residues. Trimming cost V 6 bases and J 11 bases, with 16 bases left between them. The CDR3 spells CASRAQGRGAFF. As DNA, the CDR3 is TGTGCCAGCAGGGCACAGGGTAGAGGGGCTTTCTTT.

The chain has TRBV28 and TRBJ2-7; a possible D gene is TRBD2 (6 bases). This CDR3 is 14 amino acids long. Germline V lookup: CDR1 MDHEN, CDR2 SYDVKM. V was trimmed by 3 bases and J by 4 bases, leaving 13 bases between them. The CDR3 coding sequence is TGTGCCAGCAGTTTCCCGGGAGCCCCATACGAGCAGTACTTC. Its translation is CASSFPGAPYEQYF.

A few counts support this clone. CDR3 region: CASSQDGGAMGTEAFF. The CDR3 DNA reads as TGCGCCAGCAGCCAAGATGGTGGGGCAATGGGCACTGAAGCTTTCTTT. The rearrangement joins TRBV4-3 to TRBJ1-1, with D maybe TRBD1 (5 bases). Germline CDR1 and CDR2: LGHNA and YSLEER. V lost 0 bases and J 4 bases, leaving 15 bases between the germline ends. This CDR3 has 16 residues.

This chain joins TRBV19 and TRBJ2-2, with TRBD2 identical over 9 bases. Losses at the gene ends were 10 bases for V and 4 bases for J; bases not matched to a gene: 16. The CDR3 is 17 amino acids. Germline loops: CDR1 LNHDA, CDR2 SQIVND (reference sequence). The CDR3 protein is CATSDRAGGAITGELFF. As DNA, the CDR3 is TGTGCCACCTCTGATCGGGCGGGGGGGGCCATCACCGGGGAGCTGTTTTTT.

This clone was observed once. The V and J genes are TRBV28 and TRBJ1-2; D possibly corresponds to TRBD1 (6 bases). This CDR3 comprises 16 residues. Germline V gene sequence: CDR1 MDHEN, CDR2 SYDVKM. The germline V and J ends were trimmed by 4 bases and 3 bases, with 18 bases remaining between them. CDR3 in DNA: TGTGCCAGCAGTTCACCATCGCAGGGGTTCTACTATGGCTACACCTTC. It yields the protein CASSSPSQGFYYGYTF.

V gene TRBV6-6 combines with J gene TRBJ1-6; a weak D match, TRBD1 (5 bases). Trimming took off 5 bases at V and 10 bases at J, with 18 bases between the two ends. CDR3 length: 15 residues. Germline values: CDR1 MNHNY, CDR2 SVGAGI (reference sequence). The CDR3, as DNA: TGTGCCAGCAGTCTCCCCGGCGGGGCTCCATCACCCCTCCACTTT. Protein sequence: CASSLPGGAPSPLHF.